The TCR beta chain described here comes from a study of molecular identifiers for immune sequencing clone quantification. MiXCR was run by TCRdb on the PCR reads, yielding one entry per CDR3 protein. The table lists more than 300,000 distinct CDR3 sequences, over 20% of them singletons. CDR1 and CDR2 (germline): LNHDA, SQIVND (reference sequence). V was pared by 9 bases and J by 6 bases, with 13 bases between. The length of the CDR3 is 12 residues. The sample holds many counts of this clonotype. The receptor comes from a human donor in good health. Some libraries in this study had Jurkat cell RNA spiked in. The V and J genes are TRBV19 and TRBJ2-3, with a tentative D call TRBD2 (6 bases). Sequenced sample: naive CD8+ T cells from blood, with Jurkat cell RNA spiked in. This sample's subset: FACS-sorted CD8+CD4-CCR7+CD45RA+ naive T cells. The CDR3 region is CASSRGSDTQYF. The CDR3 DNA reads TGTGCCAGCAGTCGGGGGAGCGATACGCAGTATTTT.